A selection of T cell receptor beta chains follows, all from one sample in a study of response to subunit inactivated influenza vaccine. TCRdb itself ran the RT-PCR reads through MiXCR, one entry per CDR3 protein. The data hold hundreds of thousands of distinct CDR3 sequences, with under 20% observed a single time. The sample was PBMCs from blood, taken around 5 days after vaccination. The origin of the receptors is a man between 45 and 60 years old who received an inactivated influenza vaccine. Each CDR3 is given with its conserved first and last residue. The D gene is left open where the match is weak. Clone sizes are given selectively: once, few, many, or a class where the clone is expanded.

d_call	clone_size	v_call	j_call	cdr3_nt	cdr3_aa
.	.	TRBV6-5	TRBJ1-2	TGTGCCAGCAGTTACTCCCAGGGTACTAACTATGGCTACACCTTC	CASSYSQGTNYGYTF
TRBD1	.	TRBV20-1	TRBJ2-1	TGCAGTGCTAGGAGCCGGGACAGGGGTTTCTACAATGAGCAGTTCTTC	CSARSRDRGFYNEQFF
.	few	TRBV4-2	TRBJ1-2	TGTGCCAGCAGCCAAGAAGAGGTGCGGGGCAGGGGCTACACCTTC	CASSQEEVRGRGYTF
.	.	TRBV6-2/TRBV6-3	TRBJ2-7	TGTGCCAGCAGTTACCCCCACAGGGACGGATCCTACGAGCAGTACTTC	CASSYPHRDGSYEQYF
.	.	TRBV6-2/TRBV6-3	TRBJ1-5	TGTGCCAGCAGCTCTATCTTGGGCGTCAATCAGCCCCAGCATTTT	CASSSILGVNQPQHF
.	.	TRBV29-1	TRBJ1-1	TGCAGCGTTGAAGATCGGCTGGGGAACACTGAAGCTTTCTTT	CSVEDRLGNTEAFF
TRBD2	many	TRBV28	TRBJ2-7	TGTGCCAGCAGTTTGGCTAGCGGGGTTTACGAGCAGTACTTC	CASSLASGVYEQYF
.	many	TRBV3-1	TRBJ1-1	TGTGCCAGCAGCCAAGAGAGCCGGAAAACTGAAGCTTTCTTT	CASSQESRKTEAFF
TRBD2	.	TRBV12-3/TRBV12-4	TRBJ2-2	TGTGCCAGCAGCCTCTTTAGCGGGACGAACACCGGGGAGCTGTTTTTT	CASSLFSGTNTGELFF
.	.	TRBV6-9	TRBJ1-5	TGTGCCAGCAGCCGCCCGGGGGTTCGTCGCCAGCCCCAGCATTTT	CASSRPGVRRQPQHF
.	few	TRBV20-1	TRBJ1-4	TGCAGTGCCAGAGGGGTGTATAATGAAAAACTGTTTTTT	CSARGVYNEKLFF
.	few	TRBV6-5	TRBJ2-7	TGTGCCAGCAGTTACTCCATGGGGGCTAGCGAGCAGTACTTC	CASSYSMGASEQYF
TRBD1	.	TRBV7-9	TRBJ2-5	TGTGCCAGCAGCAGACTGACGGGACAGGAGAGAGAGACCCAGTACTTC	CASSRLTGQERETQYF
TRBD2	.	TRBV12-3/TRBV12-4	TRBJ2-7	TGTGCCAGCAGTTCGCTAACTAGCGGGACCTACGAGCAGTACTTC	CASSSLTSGTYEQYF
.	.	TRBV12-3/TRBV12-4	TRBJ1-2	TGTGCCAGCTCAGGCCTAGCTAACTATGGCTACACCTTC	CASSGLANYGYTF
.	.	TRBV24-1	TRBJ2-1	TGTGCCACCAGTGTAAACCCCCTTTTTGGTAGTGAGCAGTTCTTC	CATSVNPLFGSEQFF
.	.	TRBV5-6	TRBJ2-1	TGTGCCAGCAGCTTAGGGACCTGGCAGGGGCAGTTCTTC	CASSLGTWQGQFF
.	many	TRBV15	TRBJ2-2	TGTGCCACCAGCTTCGAACGCGGTCTTGTGGGCACCGGGGAGCTGTTTTTT	CATSFERGLVGTGELFF
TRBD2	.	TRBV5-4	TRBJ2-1	TGTGCCAGCAGCTCCCCGCCGACTAGCGGGGGGTCAAATGAGCAGTTCTTC	CASSSPPTSGGSNEQFF
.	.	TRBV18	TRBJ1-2	TGTGCCAGCTCACCATCGCTCGACGGTAACTATGGCTACACCTTC	CASSPSLDGNYGYTF
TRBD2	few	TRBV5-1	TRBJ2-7	TGCGCCAGCAGCTTGGTCCAGCGGGGGACCTCCTACGAGCAGTACTTC	CASSLVQRGTSYEQYF
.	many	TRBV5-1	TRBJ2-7	TGCGCCAGCAGCTTGGAGGACAGCTCCTACGAGCAGTACTTC	CASSLEDSSYEQYF
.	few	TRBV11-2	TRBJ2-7	TGTGCCAGCAGCACTGATCGGGACAACTCCTACGAGCAGTACTTC	CASSTDRDNSYEQYF
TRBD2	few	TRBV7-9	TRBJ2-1	TGTGCCAGCAGCACTAGCGGGAGGAGAATAAATGAGCAGTTCTTC	CASSTSGRRINEQFF
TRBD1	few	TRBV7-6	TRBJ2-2	TGTGCCAGCAGCGATCCGACAGGGTTAGGGGCCCCCAACACCGGGGAGCTGTTTTTT	CASSDPTGLGAPNTGELFF
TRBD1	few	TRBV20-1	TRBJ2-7	TGCAGTGCTCGGGACAGCAAGTCCTACGAGCAGTACTTC	CSARDSKSYEQYF
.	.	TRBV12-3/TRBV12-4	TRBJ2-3	TGTGCCAGCAGTTTAGGCGCGTCAAGCCGCACAGATACGCAGTATTTT	CASSLGASSRTDTQYF
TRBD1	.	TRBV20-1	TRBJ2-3	TGCAGTGCGGGACAGGGGGGGGGGCCAGATACGCAGTATTTT	CSAGQGGGPDTQYF
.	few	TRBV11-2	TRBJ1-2	TGTGCCAGCAGCTTAGATTACCAGGTCTATGGCTACACCTTC	CASSLDYQVYGYTF
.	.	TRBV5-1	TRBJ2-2	TGCGCCAGCAGCCCCTCGAGCTCCACCGGGGAGCTGTTTTTT	CASSPSSSTGELFF
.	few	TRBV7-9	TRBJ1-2	TGTGCCAGCAGCTTGGGGGACGGAGTCGGCTACACCTTC	CASSLGDGVGYTF
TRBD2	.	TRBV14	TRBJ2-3	TGTGCCAGCAGCCAGACTAGCGGACTCTGGGATACGCAGTATTTT	CASSQTSGLWDTQYF
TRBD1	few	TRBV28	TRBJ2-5	TGTGCCAGCACGAGGACAGGGAGGGAGACCCAGTACTTC	CASTRTGRETQYF
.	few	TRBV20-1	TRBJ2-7	TGCAGTGCTAGTACCCCGGCAAGCTCCTACGAGCAGTACTTC	CSASTPASSYEQYF
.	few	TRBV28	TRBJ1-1	TGTGCCAGCAAAATAAACACTGAAGCTTTCTTT	CASKINTEAFF
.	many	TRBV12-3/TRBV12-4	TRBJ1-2	TGTGCCAGCAGTTTACCGGGGAACTATGGCTACACCTTC	CASSLPGNYGYTF
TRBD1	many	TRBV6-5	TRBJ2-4	TGTGCCAGCAGCTTGGGACAGGGGTACATTCAGTACTTC	CASSLGQGYIQYF
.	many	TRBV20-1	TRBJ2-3	TGCAGTGCTAGCGTCGGGGGCCCGGGGATGGGGCAGTATTTT	CSASVGGPGMGQYF
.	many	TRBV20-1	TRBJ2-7	TGCAGTGCTAGAGATCCCCAAATACGACACTCCAGCTCCTACGAGCAGTACTTC	CSARDPQIRHSSSYEQYF
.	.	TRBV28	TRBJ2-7	TGTGCCAGCAGTGTTACAGGACAGCTATCCTACGAGCAGTACTTC	CASSVTGQLSYEQYF
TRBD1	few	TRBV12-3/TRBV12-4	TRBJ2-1	TGTGCCAGCAGTCGAACAGGGGGCGCGAGGAATGAGCAGTTCTTC	CASSRTGGARNEQFF
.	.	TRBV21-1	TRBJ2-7	TGTGCCAGCAGCAAACCTAGCGGGAGCGATGCCTACGAGCAGTACTTC	CASSKPSGSDAYEQYF
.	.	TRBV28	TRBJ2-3	TGTGCCAGCGAGGGAGGAGGGTCGACAGATACGCAGTATTTT	CASEGGGSTDTQYF
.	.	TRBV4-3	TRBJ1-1	TGCGCCAGCAGCCACAGTACCATGAACACTGAAGCTTTCTTT	CASSHSTMNTEAFF
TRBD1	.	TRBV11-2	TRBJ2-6	TGTGCCAGCAGCTCACAGGGACAGGTGTTCTCTGGGGCCAACGTCCTGACTTTC	CASSSQGQVFSGANVLTF
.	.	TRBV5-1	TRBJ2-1	TGCGCCAGCAGCTACGGGACAACCGACAATGAGCAGTTCTTC	CASSYGTTDNEQFF
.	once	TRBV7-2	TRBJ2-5	TGTGCCAGCAGCTTAGCTACTGGGGACCGCCAGTACTTC	CASSLATGDRQYF
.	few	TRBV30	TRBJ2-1	TGTGCCTGGAGTCCCCAGCACGAGCAGTTCTTC	CAWSPQHEQFF
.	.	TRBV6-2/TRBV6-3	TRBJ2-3	TGTGCCAGCCGACAGTCCGCCACTGATACGCAGTATTTT	CASRQSATDTQYF
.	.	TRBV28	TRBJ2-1	TGTGCCAGCAGTCCCGCGGCCGGCTCCTACAATGAGCAGTTCTTC	CASSPAAGSYNEQFF
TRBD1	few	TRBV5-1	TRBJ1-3	TGCGCCAGCAGCTTGGTGGGACAGGGAATTGCTGGAAACACCATATATTTT	CASSLVGQGIAGNTIYF
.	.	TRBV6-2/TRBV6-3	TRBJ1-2	TGTGCCAGCAGGACACTATTTTATGGCTACACCTTC	CASRTLFYGYTF
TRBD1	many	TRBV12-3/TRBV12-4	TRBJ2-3	TGTGCCAGCAGCCCACTTCCAGGACAGGGTGATGTTACGCAGTATTTT	CASSPLPGQGDVTQYF
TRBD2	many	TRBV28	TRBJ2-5	TGTGCCAGCAGCAACGACCGAATATCGACTAGCGGGGAACAGACCCAGTACTTC	CASSNDRISTSGEQTQYF
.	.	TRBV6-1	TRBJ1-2	TGTGCCAGCAGTGAAGTTCCGGGACTGCGTAACTATGGCTACACCTTC	CASSEVPGLRNYGYTF
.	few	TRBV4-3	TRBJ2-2	TGCGCCAGCAGCCAAGATGGACTTACGAACACCGGGGAGCTGTTTTTT	CASSQDGLTNTGELFF
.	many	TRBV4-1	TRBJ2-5	TGCGCCAGCAGCCGGGGACGGCTTCAAGAGACCCAGTACTTC	CASSRGRLQETQYF
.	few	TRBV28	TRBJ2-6	TGTGCCAGCACTAAGGTTATCAGGTCCGTCCTGACTTTC	CASTKVIRSVLTF
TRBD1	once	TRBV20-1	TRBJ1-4	TGCAGTGCCCAAATGACAGGGACCGAAAAACTGTTTTTT	CSAQMTGTEKLFF